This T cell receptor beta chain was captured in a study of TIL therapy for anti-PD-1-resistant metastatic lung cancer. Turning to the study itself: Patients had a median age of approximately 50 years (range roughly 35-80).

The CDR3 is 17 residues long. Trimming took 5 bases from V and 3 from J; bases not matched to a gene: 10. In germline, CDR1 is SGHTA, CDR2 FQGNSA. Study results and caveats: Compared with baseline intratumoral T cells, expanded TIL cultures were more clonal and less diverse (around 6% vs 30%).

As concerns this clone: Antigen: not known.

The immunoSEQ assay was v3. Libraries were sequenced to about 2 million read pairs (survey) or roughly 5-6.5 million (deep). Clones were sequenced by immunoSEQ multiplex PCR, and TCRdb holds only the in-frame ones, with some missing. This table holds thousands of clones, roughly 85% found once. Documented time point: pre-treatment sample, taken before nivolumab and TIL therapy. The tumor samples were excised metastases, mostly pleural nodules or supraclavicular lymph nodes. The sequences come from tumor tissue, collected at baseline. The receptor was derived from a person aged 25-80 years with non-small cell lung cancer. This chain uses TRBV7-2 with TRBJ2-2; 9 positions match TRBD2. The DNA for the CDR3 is TGTGCCAGCAGCCAGGGAAGCGGGAGGCAGTACACCGGGGAGCTGTTTTTT. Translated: CASSQGSGRQYTGELFF.